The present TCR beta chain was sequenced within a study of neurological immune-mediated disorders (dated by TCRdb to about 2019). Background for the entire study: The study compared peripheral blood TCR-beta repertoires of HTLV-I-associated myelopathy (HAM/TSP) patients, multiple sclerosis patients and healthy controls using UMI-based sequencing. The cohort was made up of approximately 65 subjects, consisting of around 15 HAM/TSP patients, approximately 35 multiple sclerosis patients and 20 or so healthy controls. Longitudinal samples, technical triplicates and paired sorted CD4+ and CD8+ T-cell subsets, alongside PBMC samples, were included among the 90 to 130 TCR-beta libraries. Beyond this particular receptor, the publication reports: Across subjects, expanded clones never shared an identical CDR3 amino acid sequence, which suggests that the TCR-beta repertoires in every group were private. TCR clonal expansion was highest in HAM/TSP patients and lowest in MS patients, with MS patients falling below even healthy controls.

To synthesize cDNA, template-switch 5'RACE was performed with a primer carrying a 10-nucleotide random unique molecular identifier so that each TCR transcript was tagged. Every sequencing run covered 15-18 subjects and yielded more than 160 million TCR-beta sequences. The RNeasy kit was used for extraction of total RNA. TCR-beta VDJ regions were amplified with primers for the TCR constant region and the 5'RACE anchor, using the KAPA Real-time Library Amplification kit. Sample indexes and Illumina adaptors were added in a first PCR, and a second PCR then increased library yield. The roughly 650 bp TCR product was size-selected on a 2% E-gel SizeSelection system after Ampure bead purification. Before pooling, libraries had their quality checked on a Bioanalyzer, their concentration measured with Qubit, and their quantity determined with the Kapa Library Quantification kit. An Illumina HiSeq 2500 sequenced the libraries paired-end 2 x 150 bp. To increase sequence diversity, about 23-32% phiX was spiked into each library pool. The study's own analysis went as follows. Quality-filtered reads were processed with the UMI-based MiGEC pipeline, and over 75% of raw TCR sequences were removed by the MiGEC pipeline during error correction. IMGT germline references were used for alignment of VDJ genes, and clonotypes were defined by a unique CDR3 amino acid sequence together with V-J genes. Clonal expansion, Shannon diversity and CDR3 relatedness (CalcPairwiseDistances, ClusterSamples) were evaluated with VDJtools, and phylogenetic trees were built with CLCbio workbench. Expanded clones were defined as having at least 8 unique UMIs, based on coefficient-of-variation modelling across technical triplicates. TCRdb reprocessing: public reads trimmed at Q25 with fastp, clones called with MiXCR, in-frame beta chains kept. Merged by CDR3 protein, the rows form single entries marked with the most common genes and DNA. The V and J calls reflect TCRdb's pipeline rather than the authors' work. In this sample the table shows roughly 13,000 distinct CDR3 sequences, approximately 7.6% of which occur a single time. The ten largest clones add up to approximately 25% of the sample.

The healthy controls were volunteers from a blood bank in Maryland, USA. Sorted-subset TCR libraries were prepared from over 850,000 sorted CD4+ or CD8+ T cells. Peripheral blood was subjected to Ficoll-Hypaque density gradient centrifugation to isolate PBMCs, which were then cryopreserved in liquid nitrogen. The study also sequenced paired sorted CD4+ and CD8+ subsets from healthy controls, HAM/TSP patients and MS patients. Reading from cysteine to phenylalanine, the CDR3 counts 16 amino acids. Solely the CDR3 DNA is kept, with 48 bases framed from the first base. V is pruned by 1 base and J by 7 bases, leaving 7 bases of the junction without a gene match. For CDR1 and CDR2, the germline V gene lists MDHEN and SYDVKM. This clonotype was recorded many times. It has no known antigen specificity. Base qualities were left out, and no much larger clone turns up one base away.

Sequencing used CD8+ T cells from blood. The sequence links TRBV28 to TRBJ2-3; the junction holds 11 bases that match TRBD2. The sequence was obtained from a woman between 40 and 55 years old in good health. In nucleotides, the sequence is TGTGCCAGCAGTTTATTAGCGGGAGGGCCGGGAAATACGCAGTATTTT. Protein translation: CASSLLAGGPGNTQYF.